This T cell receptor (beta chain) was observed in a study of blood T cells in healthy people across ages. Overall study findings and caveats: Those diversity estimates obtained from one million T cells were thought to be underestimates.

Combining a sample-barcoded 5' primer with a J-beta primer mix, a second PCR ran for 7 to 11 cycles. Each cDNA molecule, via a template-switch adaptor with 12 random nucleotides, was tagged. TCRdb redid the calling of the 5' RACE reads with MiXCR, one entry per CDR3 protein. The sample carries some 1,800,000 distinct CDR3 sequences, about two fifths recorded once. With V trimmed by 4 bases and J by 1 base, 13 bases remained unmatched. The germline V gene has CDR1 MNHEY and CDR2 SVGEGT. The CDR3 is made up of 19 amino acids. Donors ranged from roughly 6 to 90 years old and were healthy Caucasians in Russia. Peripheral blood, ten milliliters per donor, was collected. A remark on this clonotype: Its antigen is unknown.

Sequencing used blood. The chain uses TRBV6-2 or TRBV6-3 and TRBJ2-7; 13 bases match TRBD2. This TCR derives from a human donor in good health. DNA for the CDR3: TGTGCCAGCAGTTCCTACACGGGACTAGCGGGACCTATATCCTACGAGCAGTACTTC. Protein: CASSSYTGLAGPISYEQYF.